This entry concerns a single T cell receptor beta chain. Assay used: immunoSEQ multiplex PCR; TCRdb lists only in-frame clones, some missing. The profile covers about 2.1 million clones, with 93% appearing a single time and approximately 1.6% taken by the ten largest. Germline trimming cut 0 bases from V and 4 bases from J; bases unmatched to any gene: 7. The length of the CDR3 is 15 residues. Germline V gene lookup returns CDR1 SGHNT and CDR2 YYREEE (reference sequence). The data originate from a study of shared clonotypes between healthy human individuals. The naive CD8 subset, CD45RO-negative cells positively selected for CCR7, excluded terminally differentiated effector memory CD45RA+ cells.

The chain recombines TRBV5-4 with TRBJ2-7; 7 bases agree with TRBD2. Sequenced input: naive CD8+ T cells from PBMCs. This sequence was found in a man between 18 and 29 years old in good health. Some clones in this sample may be carry-over from other donors' samples. CDR3 sequence (DNA): TGTGCCAGCAGCTTGGGACGAGCTAGCGGATACGAGCAGTACTTC. It translates to CASSLGRASGYEQYF.